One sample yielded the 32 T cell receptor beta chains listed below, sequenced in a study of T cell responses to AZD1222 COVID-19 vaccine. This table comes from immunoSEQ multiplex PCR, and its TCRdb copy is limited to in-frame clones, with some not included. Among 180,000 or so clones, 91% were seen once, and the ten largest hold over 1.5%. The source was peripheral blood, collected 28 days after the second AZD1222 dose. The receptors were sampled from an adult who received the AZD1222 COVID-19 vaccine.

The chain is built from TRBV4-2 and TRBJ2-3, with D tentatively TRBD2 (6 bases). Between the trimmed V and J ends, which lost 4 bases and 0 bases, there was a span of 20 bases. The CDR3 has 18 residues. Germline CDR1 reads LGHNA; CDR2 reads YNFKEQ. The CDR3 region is CASSRHIQGGVSTDTQYF. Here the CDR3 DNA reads TGTGCCAGCAGCCGACACATTCAGGGCGGGGTTAGCACAGATACGCAGTATTTT.

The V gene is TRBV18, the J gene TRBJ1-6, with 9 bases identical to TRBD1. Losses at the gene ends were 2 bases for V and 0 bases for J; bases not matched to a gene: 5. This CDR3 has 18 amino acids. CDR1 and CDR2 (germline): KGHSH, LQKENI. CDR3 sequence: CASSPTGTGNSYNSPLHF. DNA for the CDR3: TGTGCCAGCTCACCAACCGGGACAGGGAACTCCTATAATTCACCCCTCCACTTT.

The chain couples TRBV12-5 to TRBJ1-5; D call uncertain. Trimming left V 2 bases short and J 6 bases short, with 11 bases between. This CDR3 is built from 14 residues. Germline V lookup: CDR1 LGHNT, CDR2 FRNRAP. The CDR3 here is CASGLNAGGQPQHF. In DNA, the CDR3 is TGTGCTAGTGGTTTGAATGCAGGTGGTCAGCCCCAGCATTTT.

This CDR3 reads CASGDSRIPLHF. In DNA form, the CDR3 reads TGTGCCAGCGGGGACAGCCGAATCCCCCTCCACTTT. The chain couples TRBV9 to TRBJ1-6; 7 bases align to TRBD1. V was clipped by 7 bases and J by 13 bases; unmatched bases: 8. Germline V CDR1 and CDR2: SGDLS, YYNGEE. CDR3 length equals 12 residues.

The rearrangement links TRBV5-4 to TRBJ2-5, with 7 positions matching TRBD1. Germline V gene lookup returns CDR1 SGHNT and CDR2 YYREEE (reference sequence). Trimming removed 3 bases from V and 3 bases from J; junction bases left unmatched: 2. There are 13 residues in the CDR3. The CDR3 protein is CASSSDRKETQYF. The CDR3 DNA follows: TGTGCCAGCAGCTCGGACAGGAAAGAGACCCAGTACTTC.

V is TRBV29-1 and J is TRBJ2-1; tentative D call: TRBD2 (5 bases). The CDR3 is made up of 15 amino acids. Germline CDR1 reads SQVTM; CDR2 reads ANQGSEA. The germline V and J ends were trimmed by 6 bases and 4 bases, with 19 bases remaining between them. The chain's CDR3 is CSVDSVGVLYNEQFF. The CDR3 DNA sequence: TGCAGCGTGGATTCGGTGGGAGTACTGTACAATGAGCAGTTCTTC.

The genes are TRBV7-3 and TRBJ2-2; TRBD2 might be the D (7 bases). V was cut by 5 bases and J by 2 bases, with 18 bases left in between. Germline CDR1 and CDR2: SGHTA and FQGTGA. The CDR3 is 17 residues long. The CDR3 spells CASSPRGGATNTGELFF. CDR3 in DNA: TGTGCCAGCAGCCCACGTGGGGGGGCTACCAACACCGGGGAGCTGTTTTTT. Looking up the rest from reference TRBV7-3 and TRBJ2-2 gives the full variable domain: GAGVSQTPSNKVTEKGKYVELRCDPISGHTALYWYRQSLGQGPEFLIYFQGTGAADDSGLPNDRFFAVRPEGSVSTLKIQRTERGDSAVYLCASSPRGGATNTGELFFGEGSRLTVL.

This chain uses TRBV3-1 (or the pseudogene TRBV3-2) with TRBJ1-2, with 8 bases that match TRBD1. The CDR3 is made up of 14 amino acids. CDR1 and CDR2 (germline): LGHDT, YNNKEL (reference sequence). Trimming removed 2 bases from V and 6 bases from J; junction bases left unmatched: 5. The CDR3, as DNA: TGTGCCAGCAGCCAATACGGACAGGGACATGGCTACACCTTC. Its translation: CASSQYGQGHGYTF.

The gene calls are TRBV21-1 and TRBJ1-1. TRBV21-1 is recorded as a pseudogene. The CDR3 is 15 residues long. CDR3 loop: CATRYGGGMNTEAFF. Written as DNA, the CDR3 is TGTGCCACCCGGTACGGGGGGGGGATGAACACTGAAGCTTTCTTT.

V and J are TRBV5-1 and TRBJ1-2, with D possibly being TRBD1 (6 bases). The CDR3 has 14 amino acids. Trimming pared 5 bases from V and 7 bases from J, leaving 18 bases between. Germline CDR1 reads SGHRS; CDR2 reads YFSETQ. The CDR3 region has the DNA TGCGCCAGCAGGATACAGGGTCAGACGGTTGGCTACACCTTC. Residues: CASRIQGQTVGYTF.

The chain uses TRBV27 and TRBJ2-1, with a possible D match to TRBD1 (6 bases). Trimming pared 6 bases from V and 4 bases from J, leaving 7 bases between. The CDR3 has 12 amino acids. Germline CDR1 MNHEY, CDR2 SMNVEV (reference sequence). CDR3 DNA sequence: TGTGCCAGCAGCAGGGGTTACAATGAGCAGTTCTTC. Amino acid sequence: CASSRGYNEQFF.

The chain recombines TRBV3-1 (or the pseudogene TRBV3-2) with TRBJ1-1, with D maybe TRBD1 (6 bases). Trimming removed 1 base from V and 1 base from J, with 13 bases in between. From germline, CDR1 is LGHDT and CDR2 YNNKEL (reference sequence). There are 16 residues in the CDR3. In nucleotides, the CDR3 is TGTGCCAGCAGCCAAGGGTACAGGGTTTGGAACACTGAAGCTTTCTTT. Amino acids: CASSQGYRVWNTEAFF.

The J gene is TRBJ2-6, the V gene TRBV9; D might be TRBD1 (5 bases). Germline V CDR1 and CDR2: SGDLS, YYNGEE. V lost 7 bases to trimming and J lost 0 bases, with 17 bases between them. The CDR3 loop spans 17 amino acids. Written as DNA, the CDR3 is TGTGCCAGCTCCAAGGGGATACTCAGCTCTGGGGCCAACGTCCTGACTTTC. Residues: CASSKGILSSGANVLTF.

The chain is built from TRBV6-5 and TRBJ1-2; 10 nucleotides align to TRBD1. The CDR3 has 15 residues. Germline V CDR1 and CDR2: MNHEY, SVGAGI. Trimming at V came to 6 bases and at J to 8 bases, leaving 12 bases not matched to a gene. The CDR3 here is CASSPEGQGMMGYTF. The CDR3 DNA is TGTGCCAGCAGCCCGGAGGGACAGGGGATGATGGGCTACACCTTC.

For the CDR3, the DNA is TGTGCCAGCAGTTACTCGGGCGGGAGGGGAGACAATGAGCAGTTCTTC. Encoded protein: CASSYSGGRGDNEQFF. The rearrangement joins TRBV6-2 or TRBV6-3 to TRBJ2-1; 9 positions match TRBD2. Trimming took 0 bases from V and 5 from J; bases not matched to a gene: 5. Germline CDR1 and CDR2: MNHEY and SVGEGT. The CDR3 runs 16 residues.

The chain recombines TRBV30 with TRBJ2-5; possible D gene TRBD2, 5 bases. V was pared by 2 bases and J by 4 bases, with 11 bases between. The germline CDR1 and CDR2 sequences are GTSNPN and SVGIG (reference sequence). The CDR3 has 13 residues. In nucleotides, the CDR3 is TGTGCCTGGAGTATGAGCGGCTCAGAGACCCAGTACTTC. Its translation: CAWSMSGSETQYF.

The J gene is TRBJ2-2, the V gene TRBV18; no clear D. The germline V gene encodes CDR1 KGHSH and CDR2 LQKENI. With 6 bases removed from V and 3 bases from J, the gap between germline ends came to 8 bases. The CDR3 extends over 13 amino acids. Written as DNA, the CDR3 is TGTGCCAGCTCTAGCCGGGACACCGGGGAGCTGTTTTTT. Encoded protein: CASSSRDTGELFF.

CDR3 in DNA: TGTGCCAGCAGCAAGGCCTCGAACACTGAAGCTTTCTTT. It specifies CASSKASNTEAFF. This chain joins TRBV7-3 and TRBJ1-1; D not resolved. Per the germline V gene, CDR1 is SGHTA and CDR2 is FQGTGA. This CDR3 has 13 amino acids. Trimming removed 5 bases from V and 1 base from J, with 8 bases in between.

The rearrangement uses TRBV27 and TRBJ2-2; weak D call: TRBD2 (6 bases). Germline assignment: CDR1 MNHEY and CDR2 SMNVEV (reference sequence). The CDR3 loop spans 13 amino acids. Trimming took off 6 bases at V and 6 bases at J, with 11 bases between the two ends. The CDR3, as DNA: TGTGCCAGCAGGCTCCTAGCGTCCGGGGAGCTGTTTTTT. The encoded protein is CASRLLASGELFF.

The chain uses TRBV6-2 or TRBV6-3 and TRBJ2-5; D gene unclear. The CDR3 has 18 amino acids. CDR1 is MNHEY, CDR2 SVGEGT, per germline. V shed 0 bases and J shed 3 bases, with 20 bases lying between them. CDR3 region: CASSYSSSGIRSKETQYF. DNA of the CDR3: TGTGCCAGCAGTTACTCGAGTTCCGGTATAAGGAGTAAAGAGACCCAGTACTTC.

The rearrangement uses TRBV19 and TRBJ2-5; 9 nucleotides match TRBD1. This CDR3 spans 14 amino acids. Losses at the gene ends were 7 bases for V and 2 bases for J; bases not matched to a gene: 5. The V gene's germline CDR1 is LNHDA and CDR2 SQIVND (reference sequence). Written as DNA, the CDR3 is TGTGCCAGTATGGACAGGGGTCTTCAAGAGACCCAGTACTTC. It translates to CASMDRGLQETQYF.

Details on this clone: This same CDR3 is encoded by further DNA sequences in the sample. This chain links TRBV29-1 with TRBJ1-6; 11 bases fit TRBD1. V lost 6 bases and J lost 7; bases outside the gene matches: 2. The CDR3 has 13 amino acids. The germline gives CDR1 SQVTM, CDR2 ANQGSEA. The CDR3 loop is CSVGQGGNSPLHF. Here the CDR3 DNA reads TGCAGCGTGGGACAGGGGGGGAATTCACCCCTCCACTTT.

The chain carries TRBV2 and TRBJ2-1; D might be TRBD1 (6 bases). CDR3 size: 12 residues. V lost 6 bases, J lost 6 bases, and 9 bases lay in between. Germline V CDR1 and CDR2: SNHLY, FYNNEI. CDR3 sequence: CASRQGGNEQFF. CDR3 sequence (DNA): TGTGCCAGCAGACAGGGCGGCAATGAGCAGTTCTTC.

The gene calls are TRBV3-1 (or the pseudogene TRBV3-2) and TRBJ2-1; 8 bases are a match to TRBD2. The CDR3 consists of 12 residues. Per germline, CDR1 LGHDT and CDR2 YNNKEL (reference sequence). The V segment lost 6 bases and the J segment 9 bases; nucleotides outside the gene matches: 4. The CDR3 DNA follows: TGTGCCAGCAGTGGACTAGCTTTTGAGCAGTTCTTC. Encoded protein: CASSGLAFEQFF.

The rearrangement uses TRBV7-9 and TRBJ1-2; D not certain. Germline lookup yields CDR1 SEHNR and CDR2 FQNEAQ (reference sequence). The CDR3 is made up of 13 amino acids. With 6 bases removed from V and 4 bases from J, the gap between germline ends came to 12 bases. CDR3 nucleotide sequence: TGTGCCAGCAGATATGACGCCTCCTATGGCTACACCTTC. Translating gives CASRYDASYGYTF.

CDR3 nucleotide sequence: TGTGCCAGCAGTGACTCGATGTATTCACCCCTCCACTTT. Protein: CASSDSMYSPLHF. This chain joins TRBV6-4 and TRBJ1-6; D is undetermined. Germline-derived CDR1 and CDR2 are MRHNA and SNTAGT. The germline V and J ends were trimmed by 0 bases and 8 bases, with 5 bases remaining between them. This CDR3 spans 13 amino acids.

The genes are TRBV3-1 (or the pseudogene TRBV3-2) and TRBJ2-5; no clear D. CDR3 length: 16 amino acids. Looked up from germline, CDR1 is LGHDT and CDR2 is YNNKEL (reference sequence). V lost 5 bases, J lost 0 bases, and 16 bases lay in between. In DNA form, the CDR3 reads TGTGCCAGCAGCGAAGCCCCAGGTAGGGACCAAGAGACCCAGTACTTC. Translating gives CASSEAPGRDQETQYF.

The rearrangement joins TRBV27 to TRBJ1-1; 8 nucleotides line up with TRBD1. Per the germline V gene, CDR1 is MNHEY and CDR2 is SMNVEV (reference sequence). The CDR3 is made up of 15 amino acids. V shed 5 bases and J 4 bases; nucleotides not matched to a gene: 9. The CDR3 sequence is CASSDRTGWVTEAFF. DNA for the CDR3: TGTGCCAGCAGTGACCGGACAGGGTGGGTCACTGAAGCTTTCTTT.

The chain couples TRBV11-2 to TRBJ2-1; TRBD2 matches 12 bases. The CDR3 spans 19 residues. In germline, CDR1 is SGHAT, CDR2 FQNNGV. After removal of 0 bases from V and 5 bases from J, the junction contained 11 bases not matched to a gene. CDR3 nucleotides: TGTGCCAGCAGCTTAGATCAGAGACTAGCGGGAGTAGAGAACAATGAGCAGTTCTTC. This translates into CASSLDQRLAGVENNEQFF.

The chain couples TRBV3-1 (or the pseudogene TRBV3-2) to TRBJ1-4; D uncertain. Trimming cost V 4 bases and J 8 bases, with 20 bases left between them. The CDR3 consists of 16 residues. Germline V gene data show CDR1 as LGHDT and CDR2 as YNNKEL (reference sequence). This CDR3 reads CASSLRPTVLGEKLFF. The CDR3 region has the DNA TGTGCCAGCAGCCTAAGACCAACAGTCCTAGGGGAAAAACTGTTTTTT.

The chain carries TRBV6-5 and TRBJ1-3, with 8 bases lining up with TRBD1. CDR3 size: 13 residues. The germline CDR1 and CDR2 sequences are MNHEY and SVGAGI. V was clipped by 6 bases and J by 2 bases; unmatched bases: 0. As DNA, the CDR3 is TGTGCCAGCAGGGGACAGGCTGGAAACACCATATATTTT. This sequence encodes CASRGQAGNTIYF.

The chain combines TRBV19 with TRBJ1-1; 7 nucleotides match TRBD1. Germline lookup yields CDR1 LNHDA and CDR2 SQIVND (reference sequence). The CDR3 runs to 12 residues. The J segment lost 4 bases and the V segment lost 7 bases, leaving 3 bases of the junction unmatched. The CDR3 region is CASIQGGTEAFF. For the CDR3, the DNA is TGTGCCAGTATCCAGGGGGGCACTGAAGCTTTCTTT. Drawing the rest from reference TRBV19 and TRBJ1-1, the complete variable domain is DGGITQSPKYLFRKEGQNVTLSCEQNLNHDAMYWYRQDPGQGLRLIYYSQIVNDFQKGDIAEGYSVSREKKESFPLTVTSAQKNPTAFYLCASIQGGTEAFFGQGTRLTVV.